The following is a TCR beta chain sequence with its context. The method was immunoSEQ multiplex PCR; TCRdb's version includes in-frame clones alone and lacks a portion of them. This table holds about 16,000 clones, around 82% found once. V lost 3 bases to trimming and J lost 1 base, with 7 bases between them. This CDR3 is 13 amino acids long. Germline CDR1 SGHRS, CDR2 YFSETQ. The source of the sample is a study of PD-1 blockade in mismatch repair-deficient tumors. The chain has TRBV5-1 and TRBJ1-1; D possibly corresponds to TRBD1 (5 bases). This sequence originates from an adult with mismatch repair-deficient cancer. Sequencing used PBMCs, obtained before pembrolizumab treatment. In DNA, the CDR3 is TGCGCCAGCAGCTCCGGACAGAACACTGAAGCTTTCTTT. Translation: CASSSGQNTEAFF.